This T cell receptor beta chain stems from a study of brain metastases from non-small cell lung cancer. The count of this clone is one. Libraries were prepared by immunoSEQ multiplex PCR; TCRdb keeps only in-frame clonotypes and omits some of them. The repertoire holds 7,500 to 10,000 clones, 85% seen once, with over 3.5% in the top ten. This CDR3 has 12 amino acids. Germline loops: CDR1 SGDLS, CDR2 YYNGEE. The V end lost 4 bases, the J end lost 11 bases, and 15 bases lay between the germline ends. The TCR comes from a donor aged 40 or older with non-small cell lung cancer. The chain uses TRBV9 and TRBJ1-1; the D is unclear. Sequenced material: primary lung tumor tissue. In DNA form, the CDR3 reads TGTGCCAGCAGCCCAATTGGGAGGAGGGCTTTCTTT. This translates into CASSPIGRRAFF.